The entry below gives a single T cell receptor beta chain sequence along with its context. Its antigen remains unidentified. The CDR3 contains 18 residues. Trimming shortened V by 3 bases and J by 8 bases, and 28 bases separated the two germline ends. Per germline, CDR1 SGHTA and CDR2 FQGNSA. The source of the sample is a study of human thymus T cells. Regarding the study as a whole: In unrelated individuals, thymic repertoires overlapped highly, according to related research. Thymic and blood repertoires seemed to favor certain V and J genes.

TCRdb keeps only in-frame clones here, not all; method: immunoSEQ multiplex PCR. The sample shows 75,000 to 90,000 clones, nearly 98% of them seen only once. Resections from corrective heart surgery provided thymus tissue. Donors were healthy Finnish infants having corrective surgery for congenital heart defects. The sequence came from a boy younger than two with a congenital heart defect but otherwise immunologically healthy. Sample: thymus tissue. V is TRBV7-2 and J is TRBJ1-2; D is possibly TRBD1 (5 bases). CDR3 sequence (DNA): TGTGCCAGCAGCTTCGAAATACCTCGGAAGGGGAAGGCTTACGGCTACACCTTC. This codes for CASSFEIPRKGKAYGYTF. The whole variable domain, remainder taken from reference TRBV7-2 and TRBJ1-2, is GAGVSQSPSNKVTEKGKDVELRCDPISGHTALYWYRQSLGQGLEFLIYFQGNSAPDKSGLPSDRFSAERTGGSVSTLTIQRTQQEDSAVYLCASSFEIPRKGKAYGYTFGSGTRLTVV.